The 21 T cell receptor beta chains given below trace back to one sample, sequenced in a study of cytomegalovirus exposure and HLA in healthy donors. A multiplex PCR was run with 60 Vbeta primers and 13 Jbeta primers. The protocol was immunoSEQ multiplex PCR, while the TCRdb copy is restricted to in-frame clones and leaves out a portion. The data hold roughly 160,000 clones, with approximately 83% observed a single time. The sample comprised PBMCs. Receptor source: a man aged 18 to 30 in good health and CMV-seropositive.

The chain joins TRBV6-1 to TRBJ2-7, with D unresolved. Germline CDR1 is MNHNS and CDR2 is SASEGT. The CDR3 contains 13 residues. Trimming took off 3 bases at V and 2 bases at J, with 8 bases between the two ends. The CDR3, as DNA: TGTGCCAGCAGTGAGGCGGTCCCCTACGAGCAGTACTTC. Translating it yields CASSEAVPYEQYF.

The rearrangement joins TRBV23-1 to TRBJ2-7, with 8 bases fitting TRBD1. TRBV23-1 is an ORF for which the function is uncertain. V trimming: 9 bases; J trimming: 3 bases; junction bases outside the gene matches: 13. The CDR3 sequence is 15 residues long. The CDR3 spells CARAEGDRRDYEQYF. In DNA form, the CDR3 reads TGCGCCAGGGCCGAAGGGGACAGGCGAGACTACGAGCAGTACTTC.

This clone was detected a few times. The rearrangement links TRBV5-1 to TRBJ2-3; 8 bases align to TRBD1. This CDR3 is built from 15 residues. V lost 4 bases and J lost 3; bases outside the gene matches: 7. Germline CDR1 and CDR2: SGHRS and YFSETQ. The CDR3 loop is CASSTGTGLTDTQYF. The CDR3 DNA sequence: TGCGCCAGCAGCACCGGGACAGGACTGACAGATACGCAGTATTTT.

This clone has at least ten counts. The V and J genes are TRBV2 and TRBJ1-4; 9 nucleotides align to TRBD1. CDR1 and CDR2 (germline): SNHLY, FYNNEI. J lost 7 bases, V lost 11 bases, and 5 bases had no gene match. CDR3 length: 12 amino acids. The CDR3, as DNA: TGTGCCGCACAGGGGGCTGGTGAAAAACTGTTTTTT. Protein product: CAAQGAGEKLFF.

The chain has TRBV30 and TRBJ1-2; 7 nucleotides match TRBD1. J gave up 8 bases and V 3 bases, and 12 bases lay outside the gene matches. The CDR3 is made up of 14 amino acids. Germline CDR1 and CDR2: GTSNPN and SVGIG (reference sequence). In DNA form, the CDR3 reads TGTGCCTGGAGGGTACAGGGGTTTTTAAGCGGCTACACCTTC. Amino acids: CAWRVQGFLSGYTF.

This chain uses TRBV15 with TRBJ2-5, with D possibly TRBD1 on 5 matching bases. CDR3 length: 16 amino acids. The germline gives CDR1 LNHNV, CDR2 YYDKDF (reference sequence). Trimming cost V 3 bases and J 2 bases, with 16 bases left between them. DNA for the CDR3: TGTGCCACCAGCAGTAGGTCAGGGCGAAATCAAGAGACCCAGTACTTC. Amino acid sequence: CATSSRSGRNQETQYF. Full variable domain (rest looked up from reference TRBV15 and TRBJ2-5): DAMVIQNPRYQVTQFGKPVTLSCSQTLNHNVMYWYQQKSSQAPKLLFHYYDKDFNNEADTPDNFQSRRPNTSFCFLDIRSPGLGDTAMYLCATSSRSGRNQETQYFGPGTRLLVL.

There are a few counts of this clone. In DNA, the CDR3 is TGCGCCAGCAGCCTGAGGGTTTTGGAGACCCAGTACTTC. Amino acids: CASSLRVLETQYF. The chain employs TRBV5-1 and TRBJ2-5, with a weak D call TRBD2 (5 bases). The V end was cut by 4 bases, the J end by 5 bases, with 12 bases between. The CDR3 loop spans 13 amino acids. CDR1 is SGHRS and CDR2 is YFSETQ in the germline V gene.

The chain employs TRBV28 and TRBJ2-1, with TRBD1 as a possible D gene (5 bases). The CDR3 has 14 amino acids. Germline V gene lookup returns CDR1 MDHEN and CDR2 SYDVKM. V was clipped by 2 bases and J by 7 bases, with 12 bases between them. CDR3 residues: CASSLTRAVNEQFF. The CDR3 nucleotides read TGTGCCAGCAGTTTAACCAGGGCTGTGAATGAGCAGTTCTTC.

This clone was counted between two and nine times. This sequence joins TRBV19 and TRBJ1-4; no clear D. Germline values: CDR1 LNHDA, CDR2 SQIVND (reference sequence). This CDR3 contains 13 residues. Trimming cost V 5 bases and J 8 bases, with 12 bases left between them. For the CDR3, the DNA is TGTGCCAGTAGTCCGGGATGGGGAGAAAAACTGTTTTTT. Residues: CASSPGWGEKLFF.

Regarding this clone: Sequence at one end of the junction differs from germline and may be a read error. The chain combines TRBV7-9 with TRBJ2-5; 7 bases are shared with TRBD1. The CDR3 contains 16 residues. Germline lookup yields CDR1 SEHNR and CDR2 FQNEAQ (reference sequence). CDR3 sequence: CSSSLFGSGGQETQYF. For the CDR3, the DNA is TGTTCCAGCAGCTTATTTGGGTCAGGGGGCCAAGAGACCCAGTACTTC.

This clone appeared once. The V gene is TRBV21-1, the J gene TRBJ2-5; the D call in the table, TRBD2, was not verified against the DNA. TRBV21-1 is marked as a pseudogene. The CDR3 loop spans 19 amino acids. CDR3 nucleotides: TGTGCCAGCAGCAAGGGGACTAGCGGGGGGGTGGGGTACCAAGAGACCCAGTACTTC. It codes for CASSKGTSGGVGYQETQYF.

As DNA, the CDR3 is TGTGCCAGCAGCTTAGGTGGGACTAGCGGGGCTCTCACAGATACGCAGTATTTT. Translation: CASSLGGTSGALTDTQYF. The V gene is TRBV7-2, the J gene TRBJ2-3; 13 bases align to TRBD2. The length of the CDR3 is 18 residues. Trimming at V came to 1 base and at J to 2 bases, leaving 6 bases not matched to a gene. Germline V gives CDR1 SGHTA, CDR2 FQGNSA. Full variable domain (outside the CDR3, taken from reference TRBV7-2 and TRBJ2-3): GAGVSQSPSNKVTEKGKDVELRCDPISGHTALYWYRQSLGQGLEFLIYFQGNSAPDKSGLPSDRFSAERTGGSVSTLTIQRTQQEDSAVYLCASSLGGTSGALTDTQYFGPGTRLTVL.

The V gene is TRBV5-1, the J gene TRBJ2-1; D possibly corresponds to TRBD1 (6 bases). Germline V gives CDR1 SGHRS, CDR2 YFSETQ. V was trimmed by 5 bases and J by 0 bases, leaving 12 bases between them. The CDR3 is 15 residues long. CDR3 sequence reads: CASRQGSYSYNEQFF. The CDR3 nucleotides are TGCGCCAGCAGACAGGGTTCGTACTCCTACAATGAGCAGTTCTTC. The full variable domain, rest sourced from reference TRBV5-1 and TRBJ2-1, is KAGVTQTPRYLIKTRGQQVTLSCSPISGHRSVSWYQQTPGQGLQFLFEYFSETQRNKGNFPGRFSGRQFSNSRSEMNVSTLELGDSALYLCASRQGSYSYNEQFFGPGTRLTVL.

This clone was detected once. The rearrangement links TRBV27 to TRBJ1-1; possibly TRBD1 for D (5 bases). The germline V gene has CDR1 MNHEY and CDR2 SMNVEV (reference sequence). This CDR3 has 14 residues. V was clipped by 6 bases and J by 3 bases, with 14 bases between them. CDR3 bases: TGTGCCAGCAGCCGGCCAGGGTCGGACACTGAAGCTTTCTTT. This translates into CASSRPGSDTEAFF.

The chain carries TRBV5-4 and TRBJ2-5, with TRBD2 as a possible D gene (6 bases). CDR3 length: 15 residues. Germline CDR1 reads SGHNT; CDR2 reads YYREEE (reference sequence). Trimming took off 1 base at V and 2 bases at J, with 12 bases between the two ends. This CDR3 reads CASSLPVGGQETQYF. CDR3 bases: TGTGCCAGCAGCTTGCCGGTTGGGGGGCAAGAGACCCAGTACTTC.

The chain is built from TRBV18 and TRBJ1-1, with TRBD1 matching over 10 bases. This CDR3 comprises 18 residues. V dropped 2 bases and J dropped 7; count of bases not matched to a gene: 16. Germline assignment: CDR1 KGHSH and CDR2 LQKENI. The CDR3: CASSPYTRRTGGTSEAFF. The CDR3 DNA reads as TGTGCCAGCTCACCATACACTCGGAGGACAGGGGGGACGAGTGAAGCTTTCTTT.

The chain joins TRBV29-1 to TRBJ1-2, with a tentative D call TRBD1 (6 bases). This CDR3 region has 11 residues. Trimming pared 8 bases from V and 6 bases from J, leaving 13 bases between. In germline, CDR1 is SQVTM, CDR2 ANQGSEA. The CDR3 nucleotides read TGCAGCCTTGGGGGCACTGATGGCTACACCTTC. As protein: CSLGGTDGYTF.

Only one count was recorded for this clone. This chain connects TRBV7-9 to TRBJ2-3; tentative D call: TRBD2 (5 bases). The CDR3 contains 14 residues. Germline V gene data show CDR1 as SEHNR and CDR2 as FQNEAQ (reference sequence). The V end lost 4 bases, the J end lost 5 bases, and 13 bases lay between the germline ends. CDR3 region: CASSSRTSVDTQYF. CDR3 nucleotides: TGTGCCAGCAGCTCCCGGACTTCGGTAGATACGCAGTATTTT.

CDR3 nucleotide sequence: TGCGCCAGCAGAAACTCAGGGGGCAGTCCGAACACCGGGGAGCTGTTTTTT. Translating gives CASRNSGGSPNTGELFF. V is TRBV5-1 and J is TRBJ2-2; TRBD1 agrees at 8 bases. Germline trimming cut 5 bases from V and 0 bases from J; bases unmatched to any gene: 9. The germline V gene encodes CDR1 SGHRS and CDR2 YFSETQ. The CDR3 loop spans 17 amino acids.

This clone was observed a single time. Other DNA sequences from this sample encode an identical CDR3 as well. The chain recombines TRBV18 with TRBJ1-2; the D gene is possibly TRBD1 (5 bases). Germline loops: CDR1 KGHSH, CDR2 LQKENI. The V and J ends lost 0 bases and 8 bases respectively, with 7 bases between them. The CDR3 sequence is 12 residues long. The chain's CDR3 is CASSPPGGGYTF. CDR3 nucleotide sequence: TGTGCCAGCTCACCACCGGGGGGAGGCTACACCTTC.

The V and J genes are TRBV4-3 and TRBJ2-5; weak D call: TRBD1 (5 bases). TRBJ2-7 matches the DNA end more closely, so the J call is doubtful. This CDR3 is 15 amino acids long. Per the germline V gene, CDR1 is LGHNA and CDR2 is YSLEER. In nucleotides, the CDR3 is TGCGCCAGCGCAAGAACGATCGGACACACCTACGAGCAGTACTTC. Translated, it gives CASARTIGHTYEQYF.